A single T cell receptor beta chain is shown here with its context. Its target is not known. TCRdb reanalysed the 5' RACE reads using MiXCR and keeps one entry per CDR3 protein. The table includes 150,000 to 200,000 distinct CDR3 sequences, about 10% detected once. V was clipped by 4 bases and J by 8 bases; unmatched bases: 16. Germline V lookup: CDR1 LNHDA, CDR2 SQIVND (reference sequence). The CDR3 totals 16 residues. The data belong to a study of T cells after yellow fever vaccination. General observations from the study: Weaker overall, the secondary response nonetheless peaked faster (day 5 versus 15).

J is TRBJ1-2 and V is TRBV19; 7 bases match TRBD1. Here the sequenced sample was CD8+ T cells sorted from PBMCs, taken 15 days after the yellow fever booster vaccination. The sequence derives from a man between 18 and 29 years old who received the YFV17D yellow fever vaccine. The CDR3 DNA sequence: TGTGCCAGTAGTACCACCTCTCTCACAGGGGTAATAGGCTACACCTTC. Translation gives CASSTTSLTGVIGYTF. Using reference TRBV19 and TRBJ1-2 for the parts outside the CDR3, the full variable domain is DGGITQSPKYLFRKEGQNVTLSCEQNLNHDAMYWYRQDPGQGLRLIYYSQIVNDFQKGDIAEGYSVSREKKESFPLTVTSAQKNPTAFYLCASSTTSLTGVIGYTFGSGTRLTVV.